A single sample is the source of the 32 T cell receptor beta chains below, sequenced in a study of T cell changes during pregnancy in multiple sclerosis. Measured with immunoSEQ multiplex PCR; TCRdb has only the in-frame clones, and not every one. In the table there are 60,000 to 75,000 clones, approximately 90% of which are singletons. Sequencing was performed on peripheral blood, taken in the third trimester of pregnancy. These receptors were taken from a female donor with multiple sclerosis, enrolled in a pregnancy study.

V is TRBV15 and J is TRBJ1-1; 11 bases fit TRBD1. The CDR3 covers 14 residues. V was clipped by 5 bases and J by 6 bases; unmatched bases: 5. Germline V lookup: CDR1 LNHNV, CDR2 YYDKDF (reference sequence). CDR3 coding DNA: TGTGCCACCAGCTGGACAGGGGGCGGCCCTGAAGCTTTCTTT. Protein: CATSWTGGGPEAFF.

The chain carries TRBV2 and TRBJ2-5; 9 bases match TRBD1. V trimming: 6 bases; J trimming: 3 bases; junction bases outside the gene matches: 2. The CDR3 spans 13 residues. The V gene's germline CDR1 is SNHLY and CDR2 FYNNEI. Here the CDR3 DNA reads TGTGCCAGCAGCCGGGACAGGGAAGAGACCCAGTACTTC. As protein: CASSRDREETQYF.

This clone has a single count. A junction end diverges from the germline sequence, so it may reflect a read error. This CDR3 is CASSSGGTASF. CDR3 nucleotide sequence: TGTGCCAGCAGCTCCGGTGGGACAGCCAGCTTC. This rearrangement joins TRBV11-3 to TRBJ1-2; the match to TRBD1 covers 7 bases. The germline gives CDR1 SGHNT, CDR2 YENEEA. The CDR3 spans 11 residues.

This clone has a single count. The rearrangement uses TRBV10-2 and TRBJ1-2; possibly TRBD1 for D (6 bases). The CDR3 contains 14 residues. The V end was cut by 6 bases, the J end by 1 base, with 12 bases between. Germline V gene lookup returns CDR1 WSHSY and CDR2 SAAADI. The CDR3 protein is CASRIPGDNYGYTF. The CDR3 DNA sequence: TGCGCCAGCAGGATCCCAGGGGATAACTATGGCTACACCTTC.

The chain employs TRBV5-4 and TRBJ2-2, with 9 bases that match TRBD1. Per germline, CDR1 SGHNT and CDR2 YYREEE (reference sequence). Trimming cost V 0 bases and J 6 bases; bases outside gene matches: 3. The CDR3 consists of 15 residues. CDR3 coding DNA: TGTGCCAGCAGCTTGGCGGGACAGGGACCCGGGGAGCTGTTTTTT. It translates to CASSLAGQGPGELFF.

The chain employs TRBV9 and TRBJ2-1; weak D call: TRBD1 (6 bases). The V gene's germline CDR1 is SGDLS and CDR2 YYNGEE. Between the trimmed V and J ends, which lost 0 bases and 7 bases, there was a span of 17 bases. CDR3 length: 16 residues. CDR3 in amino acids: CASSVGSGALGNEQFF. CDR3 DNA: TGTGCCAGCAGCGTAGGATCAGGGGCCCTCGGGAATGAGCAGTTCTTC.

This rearrangement joins TRBV7-9 to TRBJ1-4; the match to TRBD1 covers 8 bases. Germline lookup yields CDR1 SEHNR and CDR2 FQNEAQ (reference sequence). The CDR3 has 14 residues. V lost 1 base, J lost 11 bases, and 6 bases stayed unmatched. Written as DNA, the CDR3 is TGTGCCAGCAGCTTAGGGGCAGGGGGCGGGAAACTGTTTTTT. Translation: CASSLGAGGGKLFF.

This chain links TRBV19 with TRBJ2-2; D not resolved. From germline, CDR1 is LNHDA and CDR2 SQIVND (reference sequence). Trimming cost V 4 bases and J 8 bases, with 14 bases left between them. The CDR3 covers 14 residues. Written as DNA, the CDR3 is TGTGCCAGTAGTAATCTCGGGTTTGGTGGGGAGCTGTTTTTT. Translation gives CASSNLGFGGELFF.

V and J are TRBV19 and TRBJ2-3; TRBD2 matches at 7 bases. CDR3 length equals 13 residues. V lost 5 bases, J lost 7 bases, and 6 bases stayed unmatched. Germline loops: CDR1 LNHDA, CDR2 SQIVND (reference sequence). The DNA of the CDR3 is TGTGCCAGTAGTCAAACTAGCGACCATACGCAGTATTTT. Translation: CASSQTSDHTQYF.

This chain joins TRBV4-1 and TRBJ2-4; D is unclear. Trimming cost V 5 bases and J 0 bases, with 11 bases left between them. The CDR3 consists of 15 residues. Germline values: CDR1 MGHRA, CDR2 YSYEKL. In nucleotides, the CDR3 is TGCGCCAGCAGCGGCCAATTGCTAGCCAAAAACATTCAGTACTTC. It codes for CASSGQLLAKNIQYF.

V is TRBV6-1 and J is TRBJ2-7; TRBD1 aligns across 9 bases. The V and J ends lost 6 bases and 2 bases, in that order; junction bases with no gene match: 8. This CDR3 region has 15 residues. Germline V gives CDR1 MNHNS, CDR2 SASEGT. The CDR3 sequence is CASRPGTGTPYEQYF. The CDR3 bases are TGTGCCAGCAGACCCGGGACAGGGACTCCCTACGAGCAGTACTTC.

The chain links TRBV7-9 to TRBJ1-4; 7 bases are shared with TRBD1. CDR3 length: 17 amino acids. The V gene end was trimmed by 2 bases and the J gene end by 3 bases; junction bases not matched to a gene: 9. The germline V gene encodes CDR1 SEHNR and CDR2 FQNEAQ (reference sequence). The CDR3 DNA reads TGTGCCAGCAGCTTATCTCGAGGGGGCGCTTCTAATGAAAAACTGTTTTTT. Translated: CASSLSRGGASNEKLFF.

The chain links TRBV30 to TRBJ1-5; a weak D match, TRBD1 (6 bases). This CDR3 contains 16 residues. The V end was cut by 4 bases, the J end by 1 base, with 17 bases between. CDR1 is GTSNPN, CDR2 SVGIG, per germline (reference sequence). The CDR3 bases are TGTGCCTGGAATTATCAGGGGCGAGGAAGCAATCAGCCCCAGCATTTT. Translated: CAWNYQGRGSNQPQHF.

This rearrangement joins TRBV28 to TRBJ1-2; 7 bases agree with TRBD1. This CDR3 has 14 amino acids. V lost 1 base, J lost 5 bases, and 4 bases stayed unmatched. CDR1 and CDR2 from the germline V gene are MDHEN and SYDVKM. The CDR3 DNA follows: TGTGCCAGCAGTTTATCAGGGGGGAGGTATGGCTACACCTTC. This translates into CASSLSGGRYGYTF.

This sequence joins TRBV5-1 and TRBJ2-5; 14 nucleotides agree with TRBD2. Germline CDR1 is SGHRS and CDR2 is YFSETQ. The CDR3 is 16 residues long. V dropped 1 base and J dropped 4; count of bases not matched to a gene: 3. The CDR3 sequence: CASSLRLAGGRETQYF. The CDR3 DNA reads TGCGCCAGCAGCTTGCGACTAGCGGGGGGGCGAGAGACCCAGTACTTC.

V and J are TRBV30 and TRBJ1-6, with D tentatively TRBD1 (5 bases). CDR1 and CDR2 (germline): GTSNPN, SVGIG (reference sequence). The CDR3 has 15 residues. Trimming removed 0 bases from V and 10 bases from J, with 16 bases in between. CDR3 sequence reads: CAWSVLDSLRSPLHF. CDR3 nucleotide sequence: TGTGCCTGGAGTGTCTTAGACAGCCTGAGGTCACCCCTCCACTTT.

The CDR3 region has the DNA TGTGCCAGCAGTTTTGGCGGGACGTCGAACACCGGGGAGCTGTTTTTT. Protein product: CASSFGGTSNTGELFF. The chain employs TRBV28 and TRBJ2-2, with D maybe TRBD2 (6 bases). Germline V gene sequence: CDR1 MDHEN, CDR2 SYDVKM. Trimming cost V 3 bases and J 0 bases, with 11 bases left between them. CDR3 length equals 16 residues.

The rearrangement joins TRBV7-9 to TRBJ1-2; no clear D gene. CDR3 length: 13 amino acids. Germline V gene sequence: CDR1 SEHNR, CDR2 FQNEAQ (reference sequence). V gave up 4 bases and J gave up 4 bases, with 10 bases separating them. The CDR3 nucleotides read TGTGCCAGCAGCTCCTTCGAGGGCTATGGCTACACCTTC. Protein sequence: CASSSFEGYGYTF.

V is TRBV12-5 and J is TRBJ2-2, with 8 bases fitting TRBD2. CDR1 LGHNT and CDR2 FRNRAP come from the germline V gene. V was clipped by 4 bases and J by 5 bases; unmatched bases: 3. This CDR3 is 14 amino acids long. This CDR3 is CASGSAGGTGELFF. The CDR3, as DNA: TGTGCTAGTGGTTCTGCGGGGGGTACCGGGGAGCTGTTTTTT.

J is TRBJ1-2 and V is TRBV10-1; D might be TRBD1 (5 bases). Between the trimmed V and J ends, which lost 4 bases and 1 base, there was a span of 13 bases. Germline V CDR1 and CDR2: WNHNN, SYGVQD (reference sequence). The CDR3 is 15 residues long. Here the CDR3 reads CASSGLDTLNYGYTF. CDR3 in DNA: TGCGCCAGCAGTGGTTTGGACACCCTTAACTATGGCTACACCTTC.

V and J are TRBV6-5 and TRBJ2-1; 10 bases are a match to TRBD1. Germline V CDR1 and CDR2: MNHEY, SVGAGI. The CDR3 loop spans 15 amino acids. V lost 6 bases and J lost 3; bases outside the gene matches: 5. The CDR3, as DNA: TGTGCCAGCAGGGGTGGGACAGGGGACTACAATGAGCAGTTCTTC. It is translated as CASRGGTGDYNEQFF.

The genes are TRBV18 and TRBJ1-1; the match to TRBD1 covers 10 bases. The CDR3 runs 17 residues. The V gene's germline CDR1 is KGHSH and CDR2 LQKENI. After removal of 0 bases from V and 0 bases from J, the junction contained 4 bases not matched to a gene. For the CDR3, the DNA is TGTGCCAGCTCACCACCCGGGACAGGGGAATTGAACACTGAAGCTTTCTTT. Its protein product is CASSPPGTGELNTEAFF.

The V and J genes are TRBV7-8 and TRBJ2-3; perhaps TRBD2 as D (6 bases). Per the germline V gene, CDR1 is SGHVS and CDR2 is FQNEAQ. The V and J ends lost 5 bases and 4 bases respectively, with 7 bases between them. The CDR3 is 12 amino acids. CDR3 nucleotide sequence: TGTGCCAGCAGCCCGGGGGCAGATACGCAGTATTTT. As protein: CASSPGADTQYF.

The chain uses TRBV18 and TRBJ2-1; TRBD2 matches at 9 bases. The CDR3 is 15 residues long. V lost 3 bases to trimming and J lost 4 bases; unmatched junction nucleotides: 4. Looked up from germline, CDR1 is KGHSH and CDR2 is LQKENI. The CDR3 sequence is CASSPMAGGYNEQFF. The CDR3 nucleotides read TGTGCCAGCTCACCGATGGCGGGGGGGTACAATGAGCAGTTCTTC.

The chain couples TRBV5-1 to TRBJ2-7; 7 bases map to TRBD1. J lost 6 bases, V lost 1 base, and 10 bases had no gene match. This CDR3 comprises 15 residues. Germline-derived CDR1 and CDR2 are SGHRS and YFSETQ. The CDR3 DNA sequence: TGCGCCAGCAGCTTGTACCAGACAGGGTTGGGCGAGCAGTACTTC. The encoded protein is CASSLYQTGLGEQYF.

The genes are TRBV9 and TRBJ2-1, with D tentatively TRBD2 (7 bases). The CDR3 runs 17 residues. V lost 5 bases to trimming and J lost 6 bases, with 24 bases between them. Germline V gives CDR1 SGDLS, CDR2 YYNGEE. CDR3 protein: CASSPTWWRGGGNEQFF. The CDR3 nucleotides are TGTGCCAGCAGTCCTACTTGGTGGAGGGGGGGCGGCAATGAGCAGTTCTTC.

This clone was found once. CDR3 protein: CASSQVWAGTRTNYGYTF. The DNA of the CDR3 is TGTGCCAGCAGCCAAGTATGGGCCGGGACACGCACTAACTATGGCTACACCTTC. The chain links TRBV4-2 to TRBJ1-2; D is perhaps TRBD1 (6 bases). The V gene lost 1 base and the J gene lost 0 bases, with 18 bases spanning the gap. Germline V gives CDR1 LGHNA, CDR2 YNFKEQ. This CDR3 contains 18 residues.

This chain links TRBV4-3 with TRBJ2-7, with TRBD1 identical over 7 bases. The length of the CDR3 is 16 residues. The germline V gene has CDR1 LGHNA and CDR2 YSLEER. V dropped 0 bases and J dropped 1; count of bases not matched to a gene: 6. The CDR3 nucleotides read TGCGCCAGCAGCCAAGATCGGACAGGTGGTTCCTACGAGCAGTACTTC. Amino acid sequence: CASSQDRTGGSYEQYF.

The J gene is TRBJ1-1, the V gene TRBV7-8; D possibly corresponds to TRBD1 (5 bases). The CDR3 sequence is 12 residues long. V was clipped by 1 base and J by 9 bases, with 9 bases between them. Germline CDR1 SGHVS, CDR2 FQNEAQ. CDR3 nucleotide sequence: TGTGCCAGCAGCTTAGAGGCAGGGCAAGCTTTCTTT. Protein: CASSLEAGQAFF.

V and J are TRBV7-3 and TRBJ2-5; 10 nucleotides line up with TRBD2. J was trimmed by 0 bases and V by 2 bases; bases with no gene match: 0. This CDR3 contains 15 residues. The germline CDR1 and CDR2 sequences are SGHTA and FQGTGA. The CDR3 is CASSLLAGDQETQYF. CDR3 coding DNA: TGTGCCAGCAGCTTACTAGCGGGGGACCAAGAGACCCAGTACTTC.

V and J are TRBV28 and TRBJ2-3; D possibly corresponds to TRBD2 (7 bases). Looked up from germline, CDR1 is MDHEN and CDR2 is SYDVKM. The CDR3 runs to 15 residues. Deletions cut 7 bases from V and 2 bases from J, with 16 bases between. The CDR3 spells CASMGGGGYTDTQYF. In DNA form, the CDR3 reads TGTGCCAGCATGGGAGGGGGGGGCTACACAGATACGCAGTATTTT.

The chain recombines TRBV6-5 with TRBJ1-6; no definite D call. Germline V CDR1 and CDR2: MNHEY, SVGAGI. The CDR3 covers 12 residues. V lost 5 bases to trimming and J lost 9 bases, with 8 bases between them. The CDR3 DNA sequence: TGTGCCAGCAGTGAACGAGGTTCACCCCTCCACTTT. Its protein product is CASSERGSPLHF.